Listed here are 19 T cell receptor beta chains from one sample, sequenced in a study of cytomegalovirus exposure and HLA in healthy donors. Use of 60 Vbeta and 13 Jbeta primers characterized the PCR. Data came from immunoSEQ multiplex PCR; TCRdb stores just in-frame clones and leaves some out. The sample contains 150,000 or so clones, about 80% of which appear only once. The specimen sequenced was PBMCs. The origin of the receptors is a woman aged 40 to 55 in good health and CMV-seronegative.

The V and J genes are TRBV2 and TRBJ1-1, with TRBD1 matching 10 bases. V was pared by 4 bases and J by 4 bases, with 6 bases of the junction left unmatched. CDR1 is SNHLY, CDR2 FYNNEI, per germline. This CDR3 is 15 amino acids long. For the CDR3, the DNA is TGTGCCAGCAGTGTTAGGACAGGGGGGGGCACTGAAGCTTTCTTT. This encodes CASSVRTGGGTEAFF.

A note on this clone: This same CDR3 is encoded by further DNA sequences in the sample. Here the CDR3 reads CASSLGGPPYEQYF. The CDR3 coding sequence is TGTGCCAGCAGTTTAGGGGGCCCTCCCTACGAGCAGTACTTC. The J gene is TRBJ2-7, the V gene TRBV28; D may be TRBD1 (6 bases). The CDR3 is 14 amino acids. Germline V lookup: CDR1 MDHEN, CDR2 SYDVKM. The V gene lost 2 bases and the J gene lost 2 bases, with 10 bases spanning the gap.

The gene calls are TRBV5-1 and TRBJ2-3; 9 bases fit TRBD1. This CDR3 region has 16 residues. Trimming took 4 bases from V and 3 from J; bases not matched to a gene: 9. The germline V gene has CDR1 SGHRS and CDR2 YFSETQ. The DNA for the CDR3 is TGCGCCAGCAGCCGACCAAACAGGGGGCAAACAGATACGCAGTATTTT. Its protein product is CASSRPNRGQTDTQYF.

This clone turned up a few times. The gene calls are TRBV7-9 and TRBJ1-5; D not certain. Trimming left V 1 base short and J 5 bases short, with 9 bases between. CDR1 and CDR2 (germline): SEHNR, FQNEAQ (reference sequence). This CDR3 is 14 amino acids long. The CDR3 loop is CASSLGGLYQPQHF. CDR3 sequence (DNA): TGTGCCAGCAGCTTAGGAGGATTGTATCAGCCCCAGCATTTT.

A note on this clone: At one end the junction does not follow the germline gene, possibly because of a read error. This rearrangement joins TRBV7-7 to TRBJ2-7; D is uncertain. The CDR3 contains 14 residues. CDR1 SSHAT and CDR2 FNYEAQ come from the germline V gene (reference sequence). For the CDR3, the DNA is TGTGCTAGCAGCCCACAGTCGGACTCCTACGAGCAGTACTTC. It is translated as CASSPQSDSYEQYF. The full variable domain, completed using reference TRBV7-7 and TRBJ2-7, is GAGVSQSPRYKVTKRGQDVTLRCDPISSHATLYWYQQALGQGPEFLTYFNYEAQPDKSGLPSDRFSAERPEGSISTLTIQRTEQRDSAMYRCASSPQSDSYEQYFGPGTRLTVT.

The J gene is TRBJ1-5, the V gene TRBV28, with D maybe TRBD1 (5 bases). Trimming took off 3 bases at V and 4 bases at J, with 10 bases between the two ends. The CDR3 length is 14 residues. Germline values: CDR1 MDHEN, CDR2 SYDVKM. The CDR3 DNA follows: TGTGCCAGCAGTTTGGGACTGGAGAATCAGCCCCAGCATTTT. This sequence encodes CASSLGLENQPQHF.

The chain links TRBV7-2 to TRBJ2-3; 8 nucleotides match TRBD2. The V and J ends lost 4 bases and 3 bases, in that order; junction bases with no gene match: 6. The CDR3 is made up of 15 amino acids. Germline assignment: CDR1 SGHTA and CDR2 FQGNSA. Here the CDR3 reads CASSWSGSRTDTQYF. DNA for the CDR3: TGTGCCAGCAGCTGGAGCGGGAGTCGAACAGATACGCAGTATTTT. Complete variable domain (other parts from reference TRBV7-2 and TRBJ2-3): GAGVSQSPSNKVTEKGKDVELRCDPISGHTALYWYRQSLGQGLEFLIYFQGNSAPDKSGLPSDRFSAERTGGSVSTLTIQRTQQEDSAVYLCASSWSGSRTDTQYFGPGTRLTVL.

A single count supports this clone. Here the CDR3 reads CASSPVSYEQYF. Written as DNA, the CDR3 is TGTGCCAGCAGCCCCGTCTCCTACGAGCAGTACTTC. The genes are TRBV7-9 and TRBJ2-7; D is ambiguous. Trimming pared 5 bases from V and 0 bases from J, leaving 5 bases between. The CDR3 consists of 12 residues. CDR1 and CDR2 from the germline V gene are SEHNR and FQNEAQ (reference sequence).

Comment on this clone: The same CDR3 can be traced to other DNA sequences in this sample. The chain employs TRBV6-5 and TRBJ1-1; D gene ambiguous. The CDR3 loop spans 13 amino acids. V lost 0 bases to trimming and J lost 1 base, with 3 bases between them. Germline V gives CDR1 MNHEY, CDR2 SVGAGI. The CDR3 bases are TGTGCCAGCAGTTACTCAGCGAACACTGAAGCTTTCTTT. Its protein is CASSYSANTEAFF.

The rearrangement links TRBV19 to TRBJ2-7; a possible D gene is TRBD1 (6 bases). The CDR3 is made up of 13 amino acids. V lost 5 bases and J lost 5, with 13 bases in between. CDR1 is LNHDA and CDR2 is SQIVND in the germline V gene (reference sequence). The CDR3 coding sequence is TGTGCCAGTAGTGGACCACCAGGGGACGAGCAGTACTTC. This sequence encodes CASSGPPGDEQYF. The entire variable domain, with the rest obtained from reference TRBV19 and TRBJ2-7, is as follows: DGGITQSPKYLFRKEGQNVTLSCEQNLNHDAMYWYRQDPGQGLRLIYYSQIVNDFQKGDIAEGYSVSREKKESFPLTVTSAQKNPTAFYLCASSGPPGDEQYFGPGTRLTVT.

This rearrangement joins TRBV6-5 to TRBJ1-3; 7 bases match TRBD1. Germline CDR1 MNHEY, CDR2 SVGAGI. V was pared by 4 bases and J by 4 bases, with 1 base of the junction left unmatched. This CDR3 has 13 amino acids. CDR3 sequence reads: CASSWGQGNTIYF. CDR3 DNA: TGTGCCAGCAGTTGGGGACAGGGAAACACCATATATTTT.

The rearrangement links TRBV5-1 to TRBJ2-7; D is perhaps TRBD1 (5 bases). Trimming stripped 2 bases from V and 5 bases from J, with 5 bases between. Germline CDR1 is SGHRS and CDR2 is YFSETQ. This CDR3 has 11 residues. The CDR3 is CASSLGDEQYF. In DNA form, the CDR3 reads TGCGCCAGCAGCTTAGGGGACGAGCAGTACTTC.

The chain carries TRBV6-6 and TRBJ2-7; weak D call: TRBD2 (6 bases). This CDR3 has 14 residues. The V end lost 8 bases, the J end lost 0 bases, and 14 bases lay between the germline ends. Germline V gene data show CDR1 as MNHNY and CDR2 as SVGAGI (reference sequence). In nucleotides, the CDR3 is TGTGCCAGCGCCACAGGCGGGGCCTCCTACGAGCAGTACTTC. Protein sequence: CASATGGASYEQYF.

As DNA, the CDR3 is TGCACCAGCAGAAGGACTAGCGGCAATGAGCAGTTCTTC. This sequence encodes CTSRRTSGNEQFF. The V call is TRBV1, the J call TRBJ2-1; the table calls TRBD2, which could not be checked here. TRBV1 is labeled a pseudogene. CDR3 length: 13 residues.

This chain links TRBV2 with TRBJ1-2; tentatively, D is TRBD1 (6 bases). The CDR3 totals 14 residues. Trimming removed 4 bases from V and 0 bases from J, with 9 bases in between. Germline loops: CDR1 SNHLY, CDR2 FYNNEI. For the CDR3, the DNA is TGTGCCAGCAGTGCGGACAGAGCTAACTATGGCTACACCTTC. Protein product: CASSADRANYGYTF.

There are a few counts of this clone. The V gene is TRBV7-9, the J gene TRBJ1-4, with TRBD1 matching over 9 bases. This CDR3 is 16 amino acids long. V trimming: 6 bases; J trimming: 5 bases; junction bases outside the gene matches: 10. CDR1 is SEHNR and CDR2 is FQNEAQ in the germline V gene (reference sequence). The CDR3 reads CASSSDTGGLNEKLFF. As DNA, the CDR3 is TGTGCCAGCAGTTCCGACACAGGGGGCTTGAATGAAAAACTGTTTTTT.

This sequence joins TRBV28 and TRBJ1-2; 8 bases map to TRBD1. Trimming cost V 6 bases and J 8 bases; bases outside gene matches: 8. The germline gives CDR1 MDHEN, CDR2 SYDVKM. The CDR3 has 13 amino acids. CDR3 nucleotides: TGTGCCAGCAGACTCGGACAGGGAGAAGGCTACACCTTC. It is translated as CASRLGQGEGYTF.

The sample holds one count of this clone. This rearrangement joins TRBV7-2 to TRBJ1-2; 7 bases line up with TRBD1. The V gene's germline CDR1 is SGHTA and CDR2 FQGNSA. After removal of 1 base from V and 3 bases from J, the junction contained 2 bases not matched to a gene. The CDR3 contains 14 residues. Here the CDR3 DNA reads TGTGCCAGCAGCTTAGGTCAGGGGGACTATGGCTACACCTTC. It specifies CASSLGQGDYGYTF.

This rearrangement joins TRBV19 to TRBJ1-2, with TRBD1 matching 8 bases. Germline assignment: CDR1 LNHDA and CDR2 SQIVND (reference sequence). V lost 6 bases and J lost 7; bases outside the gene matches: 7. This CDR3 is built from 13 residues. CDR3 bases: TGTGCCAGTAGGGGACAGGAGCTGACTGGCTACACCTTC. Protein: CASRGQELTGYTF.